This T cell receptor beta chain stems from a study of blood T cell repertoires in COVID-19. Using immunoSEQ multiplex PCR, the repertoire was profiled, and TCRdb retains in-frame clones only, with some absent. This sample has over 75,000 clones, with 80% found just once. From germline, CDR1 is LNHDA and CDR2 SQIVND (reference sequence). The CDR3 consists of 14 residues. V was cut by 7 bases and J by 8 bases, with 15 bases left in between. The sequence was collected from a woman aged 70-85 years with acute or convalescent COVID-19. The chain employs TRBV19 and TRBJ1-6; a possible D gene is TRBD1 (6 bases). The sample was peripheral blood. CDR3 amino acids: CASKPDRGYSPLHF. CDR3 in DNA: TGTGCCAGTAAGCCGGACAGAGGTTATTCACCCCTCCACTTT.